This record concerns one TCR beta chain sequence. This sample is drawn from a study of human T cells and chemical hapten exposure. MiXCR, applied by TCRdb to the RACE reads, yields one record per CDR3 protein. This sample has just over 350,000 distinct CDR3 sequences; about 6% occur once, and the top ten carry 4.5% to 6%. V shed 7 bases, J shed 5 bases, and the junction held 10 bases outside the gene matches. The CDR3 loop spans 15 amino acids. The germline CDR1 and CDR2 sequences are SNHLY and FYNNEI. As to time point: patch test 2, 6 weeks after DPC sensitization. The treatment was: therapeutic diphenylcyclopropenone sensitization with weekly scalp DPC.

V usage is TRBV2 and J usage is TRBJ1-3; TRBD1 agrees at 8 bases. This receptor was taken from a woman younger than 35 with alopecia areata. Some clones in this sample may be carry-over from other donors' samples. The sample in question was whole blood, obtained in connection with sensitization to the hapten diphenylcyclopropenone (DPC). The chain's CDR3 is CASNFGQGKRNTIYF. In DNA, the CDR3 is TGTGCCAGCAACTTCGGACAGGGAAAGAGAAACACCATATATTTT.